The rows below give T cell receptor beta chains drawn from one sample of a study of T cell changes during pregnancy in multiple sclerosis. Only in-frame clones appear in the TCRdb table, and some are missing; sequencing was by immunoSEQ multiplex PCR. Of roughly 100,000 clones listed, 91% are singletons. The sample in question was peripheral blood, obtained after pregnancy. These receptors originate from a female donor in good health, enrolled as a control in a pregnancy study. Each CDR3 is given with its conserved first and last residue. The D gene is left open where the match is weak. A row's size may be missing; if present it is once, few, many or a size class.

v_call: TRBV4-3; j_call: TRBJ1-4; d_call: NA; clone_size: once; cdr3_nt: TGCGCCAGCAGCCCCTCGGGCCAGGGAAGTGAAAAACTGTTTTTT; cdr3_aa: CASSPSGQGSEKLFF
v_call: TRBV5-1; j_call: TRBJ1-1; d_call: NA; clone_size: NA; cdr3_nt: TGCGCCAGCAGCTCCAGCGGCACTGAAGCTTTCTTT; cdr3_aa: CASSSSGTEAFF
v_call: TRBV7-2; j_call: TRBJ1-4; d_call: NA; clone_size: NA; cdr3_nt: TGTGCCAGCAGCCAGGGACGGGGGTGGGAAAAACTGTTTTTT; cdr3_aa: CASSQGRGWEKLFF
v_call: TRBV27; j_call: TRBJ1-4; d_call: NA; clone_size: NA; cdr3_nt: TGTGCCAGCAGTCCCCGGTTTCGGGCTAATGAAAAACTGTTTTTT; cdr3_aa: CASSPRFRANEKLFF
v_call: TRBV7-2; j_call: TRBJ1-3; d_call: TRBD1; clone_size: NA; cdr3_nt: TGTGCCAGCAGCTTAGGGGTCGGGACAGGGAAGACCTCTGGAAACACCATATATTTT; cdr3_aa: CASSLGVGTGKTSGNTIYF
v_call: TRBV5-4; j_call: TRBJ2-7; d_call: TRBD2; clone_size: NA; cdr3_nt: TGTGCCAGCAGCTTGGCGGGACTAGCGGTTTCCTACGAGCAGTACTTC; cdr3_aa: CASSLAGLAVSYEQYF
v_call: TRBV7-2; j_call: TRBJ2-1; d_call: NA; clone_size: once; cdr3_nt: TGTGCCAGCAGAACACGTAGGGGGGGCTTAAGCTCCTACAATGAGCAGTTCTTC; cdr3_aa: CASRTRRGGLSSYNEQFF
v_call: TRBV7-9; j_call: TRBJ1-5; d_call: TRBD1; clone_size: NA; cdr3_nt: TGTGCCAGCAGCTCGACAGGGTCGGAGCCCCAGCATTTT; cdr3_aa: CASSSTGSEPQHF
v_call: TRBV18; j_call: TRBJ2-2; d_call: TRBD2; clone_size: NA; cdr3_nt: TGTGCCAGCTCACCATATCCGACTAGCGAGGCCGGGGAGCTGTTTTTT; cdr3_aa: CASSPYPTSEAGELFF
v_call: TRBV28; j_call: TRBJ2-3; d_call: NA; clone_size: NA; cdr3_nt: TGTGCCAGCAGTCCACTGGGGGGGCTGGGAGATACGCAGTATTTT; cdr3_aa: CASSPLGGLGDTQYF
v_call: TRBV5-1; j_call: TRBJ2-7; d_call: NA; clone_size: once; cdr3_nt: TGCGCCAGCAGCTTCTCGGGTAACATGGATGTCGAGCAGTACTTC; cdr3_aa: CASSFSGNMDVEQYF
v_call: TRBV20-1; j_call: TRBJ2-7; d_call: NA; clone_size: NA; cdr3_nt: TGCAGTGCCCTGGACACCGAGCAGTACTTC; cdr3_aa: CSALDTEQYF
v_call: TRBV5-8; j_call: TRBJ2-7; d_call: NA; clone_size: NA; cdr3_nt: TGTGCCAGCAGCCCCGACCAGCGGAGCTCCTACGAGCAGTACTTC; cdr3_aa: CASSPDQRSSYEQYF
v_call: TRBV7-9; j_call: TRBJ1-1; d_call: NA; clone_size: NA; cdr3_nt: TGTGCCAGCAGCTTAAGAGCGCCTGAAGCTTTCTTT; cdr3_aa: CASSLRAPEAFF
v_call: TRBV11-1; j_call: TRBJ1-3; d_call: NA; clone_size: NA; cdr3_nt: TGTGCCAGCAGCTTAACGGGGTCTGGAAACACCATATATTTT; cdr3_aa: CASSLTGSGNTIYF
v_call: TRBV19; j_call: TRBJ1-4; d_call: TRBD1; clone_size: NA; cdr3_nt: TGTGCCAGTAGCGGGACAGGGGGCCCTAATGAAAAACTGTTTTTT; cdr3_aa: CASSGTGGPNEKLFF